The clone carrying this T cell receptor (beta chain) was observed a few times. The antigen is unknown. The data derive from a study of glioma-infiltrating T cells. Study results and limitations: Non-neoplastic patients had below-expected tissue-blood divergence, while all gliomas exceeded expectation.

Amplification of TCR alpha and beta CDR3 regions from RNA used iRepertoire nested multiplex PCR. Input was 100-400 ng of tissue mRNA or PBMC total RNA. TCRdb called the multiplex PCR reads again in MiXCR, with one record for every CDR3 protein. The table lists some 150,000 distinct CDR3 sequences, roughly two fifths of them singletons. V lost 6 bases and J lost 3; bases outside the gene matches: 7. The CDR3 contains 14 residues. Germline V gives CDR1 DFQATT, CDR2 SNEGSKA (reference sequence). The sequence was collected from a human donor with low-grade glioma or glioblastoma, undergoing nonglioma brain surgery, or in good health (not recorded which). The J gene is TRBJ2-3, the V gene TRBV20-1; 9 bases agree with TRBD2. Source material: glioma tissue, nonneoplastic brain tissue, or PBMCs (not recorded which). Here the CDR3 reads CSAKTSGGTDTQYF. CDR3 sequence (DNA): TGCAGTGCCAAGACTAGCGGTGGGACAGATACGCAGTATTTT.